The following is a T cell receptor beta chain sequence with its context. This sample was included in a study of shared clonotypes between healthy human individuals. Libraries were prepared by immunoSEQ multiplex PCR; TCRdb keeps only in-frame clonotypes and omits some of them. This table holds about 1.5 million clones, approximately 98% found once. The V end was cut by 4 bases, the J end by 2 bases, with 11 bases between. CDR1 is MGHDK and CDR2 is SYGVNS in the germline V gene. The CDR3 sequence is 14 residues long. This sequence was found in a man younger than 40 in good health. The chain carries TRBV25-1 and TRBJ2-5; D ambiguous. Source material: naive CD4+ T cells sorted from blood. Documented subset: CD45RA+ positively selected. CDR3 sequence: CASSGYREQETQYF. The CDR3 DNA reads as TGTGCCAGCAGTGGCTACAGAGAACAAGAGACCCAGTACTTC.